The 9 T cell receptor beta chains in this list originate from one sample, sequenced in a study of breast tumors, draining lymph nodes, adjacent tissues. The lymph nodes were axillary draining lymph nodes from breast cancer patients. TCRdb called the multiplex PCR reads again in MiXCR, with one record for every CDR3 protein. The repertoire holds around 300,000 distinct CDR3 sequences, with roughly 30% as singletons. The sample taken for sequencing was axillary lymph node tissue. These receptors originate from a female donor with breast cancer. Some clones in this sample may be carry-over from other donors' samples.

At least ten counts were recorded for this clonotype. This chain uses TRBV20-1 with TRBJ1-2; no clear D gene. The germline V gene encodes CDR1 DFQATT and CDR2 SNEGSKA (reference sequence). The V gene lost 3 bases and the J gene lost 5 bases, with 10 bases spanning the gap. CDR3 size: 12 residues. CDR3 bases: TGCAGTGCTAGGAGGACTGCTTATGGCTACACCTTC. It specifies CSARRTAYGYTF.

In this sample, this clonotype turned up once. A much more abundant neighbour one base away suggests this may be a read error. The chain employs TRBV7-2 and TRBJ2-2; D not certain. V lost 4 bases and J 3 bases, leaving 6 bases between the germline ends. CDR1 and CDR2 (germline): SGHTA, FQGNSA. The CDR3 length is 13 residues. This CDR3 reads CASSSDDTGELFF. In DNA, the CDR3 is TGTGCCAGCAGCTCGGATGACACCGGGGAGCTGTTTTTT.

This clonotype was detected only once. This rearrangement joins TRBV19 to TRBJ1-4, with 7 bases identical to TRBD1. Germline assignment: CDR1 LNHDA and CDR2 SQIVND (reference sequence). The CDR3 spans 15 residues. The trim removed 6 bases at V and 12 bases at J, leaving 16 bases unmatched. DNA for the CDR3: TGTGCCAGTAGCCAAGCGGGACAGTTATCTCGCGAACTGTTTTTT. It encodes CASSQAGQLSRELFF.

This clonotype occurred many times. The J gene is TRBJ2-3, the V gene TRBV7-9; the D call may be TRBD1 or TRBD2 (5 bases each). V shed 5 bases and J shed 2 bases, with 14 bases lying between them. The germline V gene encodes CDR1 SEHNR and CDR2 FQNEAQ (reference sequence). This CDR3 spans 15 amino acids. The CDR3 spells CASSHRDQNTDTQYF. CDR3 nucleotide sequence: TGTGCCAGCAGCCACCGGGACCAAAACACAGATACGCAGTATTTT.

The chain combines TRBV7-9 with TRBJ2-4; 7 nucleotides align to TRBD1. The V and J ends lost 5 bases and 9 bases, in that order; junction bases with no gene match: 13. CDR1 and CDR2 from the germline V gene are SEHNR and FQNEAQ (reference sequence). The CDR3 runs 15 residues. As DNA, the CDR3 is TGTGCCAGCAGCGACGGACAGGCAGACTATGTCATTCAGTACTTC. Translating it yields CASSDGQADYVIQYF.

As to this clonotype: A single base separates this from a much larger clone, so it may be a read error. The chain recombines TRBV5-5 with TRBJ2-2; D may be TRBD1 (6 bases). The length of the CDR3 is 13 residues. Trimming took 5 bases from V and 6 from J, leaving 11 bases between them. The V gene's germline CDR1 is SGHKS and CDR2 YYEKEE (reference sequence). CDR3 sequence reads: CASSYRDPGELFF. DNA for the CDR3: TGTGCCAGCAGTTACAGGGACCCCGGGGAGCTGTTTTTT.

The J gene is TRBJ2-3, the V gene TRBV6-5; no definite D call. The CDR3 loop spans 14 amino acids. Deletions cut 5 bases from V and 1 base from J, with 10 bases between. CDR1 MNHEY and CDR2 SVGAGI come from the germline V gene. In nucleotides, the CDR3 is TGTGCCAGCAGTCACGCTGAGGGCACAGATACGCAGTATTTT. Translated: CASSHAEGTDTQYF.

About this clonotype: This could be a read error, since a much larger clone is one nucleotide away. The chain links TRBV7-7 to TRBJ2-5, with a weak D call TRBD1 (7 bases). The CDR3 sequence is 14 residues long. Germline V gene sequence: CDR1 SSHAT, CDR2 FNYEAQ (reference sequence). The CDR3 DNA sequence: TGTGCTAGCGGCGTAGGAAGGGGGCAGGAGACCCAGTACTTC. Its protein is CASGVGRGQETQYF.

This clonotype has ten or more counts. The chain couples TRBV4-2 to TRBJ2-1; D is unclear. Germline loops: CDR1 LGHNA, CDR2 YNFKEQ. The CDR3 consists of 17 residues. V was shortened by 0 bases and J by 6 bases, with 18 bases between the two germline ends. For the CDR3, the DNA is TGTGCCAGCAGCCAAGATTTAAGGGCCCTGCGTGGCAATGAGCAGTTCTTC. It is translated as CASSQDLRALRGNEQFF.